The 32 T cell receptor beta chains reported below all come from one sample, sequenced in a study of memory CD4+ T cells and cytomegalovirus serostatus. TCRdb keeps only in-frame clones here, not all; method: immunoSEQ multiplex PCR. Here the sample spans tens of thousands of clones, about four fifths being singletons. The sort gate was single viable CD3+CD4+CD8-CD45RO+ cells for memory CD4+ T cells. The sequencing input was memory CD4+ T cells from blood. These receptor sequences come from an adult in good health and CMV-seronegative. Some clones in this sample may be carry-over from other donors' samples.

The rearrangement joins TRBV6-1 to TRBJ2-3; 11 bases fit TRBD2. Germline trimming cut 8 bases from V and 4 bases from J; bases unmatched to any gene: 5. CDR1 and CDR2 (germline): MNHNS, SASEGT. The CDR3 length is 14 residues. The CDR3 DNA reads TGTGCCAGCTTAACTAGCGGGAGCTCAGATACGCAGTATTTT. Its translation: CASLTSGSSDTQYF.

The chain uses TRBV7-2 and TRBJ2-4; 9 bases fit TRBD1. The CDR3 totals 16 residues. The germline V gene has CDR1 SGHTA and CDR2 FQGNSA. The V segment lost 8 bases and the J segment 0 bases; nucleotides outside the gene matches: 8. DNA of the CDR3: TGTGCCAGCTCCGACAGGGGGACGGGAGCCAAAAACATTCAGTACTTC. Translating it yields CASSDRGTGAKNIQYF.

This clone was counted a few times. The CDR3 DNA is TGTGCCAGCAGCTTCATACCGGGACCCGTAAATGAGCAGTTCTTC. Amino acid sequence: CASSFIPGPVNEQFF. The chain employs TRBV7-3 and TRBJ2-1; either TRBD1 or TRBD2 may supply D (5 bases each). Deletions cut 3 bases from V and 7 bases from J, with 16 bases between. The CDR3 totals 15 residues. Germline CDR1 reads SGHTA; CDR2 reads FQGTGA.

This clone is a singleton in its sample. The CDR3 coding sequence is TGTGCCAGCAGCTCCCGGTCGTATGGGGACAATGAGCAGTTCTTC. It codes for CASSSRSYGDNEQFF. The chain joins TRBV7-9 to TRBJ2-1, with D unclear. Looked up from germline, CDR1 is SEHNR and CDR2 is FQNEAQ (reference sequence). This CDR3 has 15 residues. Deletions cut 4 bases from V and 5 bases from J, with 15 bases between.

The chain combines TRBV5-4 with TRBJ2-7, with D perhaps given as TRBD1 or TRBD2 (5 bases each). V was shortened by 7 bases and J by 2 bases, with 16 bases between the two germline ends. Germline V lookup: CDR1 SGHNT, CDR2 YYREEE (reference sequence). The CDR3 loop spans 14 amino acids. The CDR3 coding sequence is TGTGCCAGCGGAATACGGGACGGGACCTACGAGCAGTACTTC. Residues: CASGIRDGTYEQYF. Full variable domain (outside the CDR3, taken from reference TRBV5-4 and TRBJ2-7): ETGVTQSPTHLIKTRGQQVTLRCSSQSGHNTVSWYQQALGQGPQFIFQYYREEENGRGNFPPRFSGLQFPNYSSELNVNALELDDSALYLCASGIRDGTYEQYFGPGTRLTVT.

The chain combines TRBV10-2 with TRBJ2-3, with TRBD1 matching 8 bases. The CDR3 totals 15 residues. V was clipped by 4 bases and J by 1 base; unmatched bases: 4. Germline CDR1 is WSHSY and CDR2 is SAAADI. The CDR3 coding sequence is TGCGCCAGCAGTGGACAGGGGACCCGCACAGATACGCAGTATTTT. It encodes CASSGQGTRTDTQYF.

The chain couples TRBV5-8 to TRBJ2-7, with 12 bases that match TRBD2. Germline V gives CDR1 SGHTS, CDR2 YDEGEE. V shed 4 bases, J shed 0 bases, and the junction held 5 bases outside the gene matches. This CDR3 has 16 amino acids. The CDR3 spells CASSSRTSGISYEQYF. The CDR3 DNA reads TGTGCCAGCAGCAGCCGGACTAGCGGGATCTCCTACGAGCAGTACTTC. The variable domain in full, with the rest retrieved from reference TRBV5-8 and TRBJ2-7, is EAGVTQSPTHLIKTRGQQATLRCSPISGHTSVYWYQQALGLGLQFLLWYDEGEERNRGNFPPRFSGRQFPNYSSELNVNALELEDSALYLCASSSRTSGISYEQYFGPGTRLTVT.

The chain links TRBV29-1 to TRBJ2-3; 7 bases map to TRBD2. V shed 0 bases, J shed 0 bases, and the junction held 12 bases outside the gene matches. The CDR3 runs to 18 residues. Germline CDR1 is SQVTM and CDR2 is ANQGSEA. Written as DNA, the CDR3 is TGCAGCGTTGAAGATCTTCGTGACTACGGGAGGAGCACAGATACGCAGTATTTT. This sequence encodes CSVEDLRDYGRSTDTQYF.

The genes are TRBV7-8 and TRBJ1-3; D gene ambiguous. The V end was cut by 4 bases, the J end by 2 bases, with 18 bases between. This CDR3 region has 17 residues. The germline gives CDR1 SGHVS, CDR2 FQNEAQ. The CDR3 nucleotides read TGTGCCAGCAGCTCCACTGTCCAGACCCAGGCTGGAAACACCATATATTTT. It specifies CASSSTVQTQAGNTIYF.

The genes are TRBV18 and TRBJ2-7, with D perhaps matching TRBD1 or TRBD2 (5 bases each). Germline-derived CDR1 and CDR2 are KGHSH and LQKENI. The CDR3 is 15 amino acids. Trimming removed 5 bases at V and 5 bases at J, with 19 bases between. Written as DNA, the CDR3 is TGTGCCAGCTCAATTTCGGGACCCCCCAGGGACGAGCAGTACTTC. Translating it yields CASSISGPPRDEQYF.

Of note for this clone: Relative to the germline gene, one junction end is altered; a read error may explain this. This chain joins TRBV20-1 and TRBJ2-1; D is ambiguous. The CDR3 totals 10 residues. Germline lookup yields CDR1 DFQATT and CDR2 SNEGSKA (reference sequence). As DNA, the CDR3 is TGCAGTGCTGCCCGGGCCCTCCAGGTCTTC. It codes for CSAARALQVF.

The rearrangement links TRBV14 to TRBJ2-5; either TRBD1 or TRBD2 may fit D (6 bases each). CDR1 is SGHDN and CDR2 is FVKESK in the germline V gene. Trimming removed 4 bases at V and 5 bases at J, with 23 bases between. The CDR3 extends over 17 amino acids. The CDR3 DNA sequence: TGTGCCAGCAGCCTTGGAACTTCCCGGGGGCCAACGGAGACCCAGTACTTC. Translation gives CASSLGTSRGPTETQYF. Supplemented by reference TRBV14 and TRBJ2-5, the full variable domain reads EAGVTQFPSHSVIEKGQTVTLRCDPISGHDNLYWYRRVMGKEIKFLLHFVKESKQDESGMPNNRFLAERTGGTYSTLKVQPAELEDSGVYFCASSLGTSRGPTETQYFGPGTRLLVL.

In nucleotides, the CDR3 is TGCGCCAGCAGCCAACGGGGTTCCCCCTGGGCGGAAGACGAGCAGTACTTC. It codes for CASSQRGSPWAEDEQYF. The rearrangement joins TRBV4-1 to TRBJ2-7, with D perhaps TRBD2 (5 bases). The germline V gene encodes CDR1 MGHRA and CDR2 YSYEKL. The CDR3 length is 17 residues. V was shortened by 2 bases and J by 5 bases, with 22 bases between the two germline ends.

This clone turned up a few times. J is TRBJ2-7 and V is TRBV9; D gene unclear. Per the germline V gene, CDR1 is SGDLS and CDR2 is YYNGEE. The V gene lost 3 bases and the J gene lost 2 bases, with 12 bases spanning the gap. The CDR3 has 14 amino acids. The CDR3 protein is CASSAQNGAYEQYF. The CDR3 nucleotides read TGTGCCAGCAGCGCACAAAATGGTGCCTACGAGCAGTACTTC.

The chain joins TRBV11-2 to TRBJ2-1, with 10 bases aligning to TRBD2. Per germline, CDR1 SGHAT and CDR2 FQNNGV. Unmatched junction bases numbered 3, after V lost 1 base and J lost 3 bases. This CDR3 region has 16 residues. This chain's CDR3 is CASSLVRTSGYNEQFF. The CDR3 coding sequence is TGTGCCAGCAGCTTAGTACGGACTAGCGGCTACAATGAGCAGTTCTTC.

This clone was seen a single time. CDR3 bases: TGTGCCAGTAACCGGGACTCAGGCGGTGAGCAGTTCTTC. Translation: CASNRDSGGEQFF. The V and J genes are TRBV19 and TRBJ2-1, with a tentative D call TRBD2 (6 bases). CDR1 LNHDA and CDR2 SQIVND come from the germline V gene (reference sequence). The CDR3 extends over 13 amino acids. Trimming removed 7 bases at V and 9 bases at J, with 16 bases between.

The rearrangement joins TRBV29-1 to TRBJ1-5; the D is unclear. V was pared by 5 bases and J by 6 bases, with 17 bases between. The CDR3 is 14 residues long. Looked up from germline, CDR1 is SQVTM and CDR2 is ANQGSEA. CDR3: CSVSLTSSGQPQHF. The CDR3 region has the DNA TGCAGCGTTTCCCTTACATCCTCGGGTCAGCCCCAGCATTTT. Looking up the rest from reference TRBV29-1 and TRBJ1-5 gives the full variable domain: SAVISQKPSRDICQRGTSLTIQCQVDSQVTMMFWYRQQPGQSLTLIATANQGSEATYESGFVIDKFPISRPNLTFSTLTVSNMSPEDSSIYLCSVSLTSSGQPQHFGDGTRLSIL.

Regarding this clone: The sample contains more than one DNA sequence encoding this CDR3. This chain links TRBV7-3 with TRBJ2-2; 7 positions agree with TRBD1. The length of the CDR3 is 14 residues. The V gene's germline CDR1 is SGHTA and CDR2 FQGTGA. V gave up 3 bases and J gave up 4 bases; unmatched junction bases: 2. CDR3 residues: CASSLGQTTGELFF. Here the CDR3 DNA reads TGTGCCAGCAGCTTGGGACAGACCACCGGGGAGCTGTTTTTT.

The chain carries TRBV2 and TRBJ1-2; no reliable D call. V was clipped by 2 bases and J by 2 bases, with 12 bases between them. This CDR3 comprises 15 residues. Germline CDR1 reads SNHLY; CDR2 reads FYNNEI. CDR3 DNA sequence: TGTGCCAGCAGTGAATCTCTGGCCTCCAACTATGGCTACACCTTC. It translates to CASSESLASNYGYTF.

The chain uses TRBV2 and TRBJ2-5, with D possibly being TRBD1 or TRBD2 (5 bases each). Germline V CDR1 and CDR2: SNHLY, FYNNEI. V shed 5 bases and J shed 5 bases, with 18 bases lying between them. This CDR3 spans 15 amino acids. This CDR3 reads CASSPGTTIMETQYF. CDR3 sequence (DNA): TGTGCCAGCAGTCCCGGGACGACCATAATGGAGACCCAGTACTTC.

The chain recombines TRBV27 with TRBJ1-4; D is unresolved. The germline gives CDR1 MNHEY, CDR2 SMNVEV (reference sequence). V shed 2 bases and J shed 8 bases, with 15 bases lying between them. There are 15 residues in the CDR3. The CDR3 nucleotides read TGTGCCAGCAGTTTAAAACAGCCTCTTTCCGAAAAACTGTTTTTT. Its translation is CASSLKQPLSEKLFF.

CDR3 in DNA: TGTGCCAGCAGTTACTCCGGGGGAGGCACAGATACGCAGTATTTT. It encodes CASSYSGGGTDTQYF. The chain employs TRBV6-6 and TRBJ2-3; a weak D match, TRBD2 (6 bases). CDR1 is MNHNY and CDR2 is SVGAGI in the germline V gene (reference sequence). Trimming took off 0 bases at V and 1 base at J, with 8 bases between the two ends. The CDR3 spans 15 residues.

The chain couples TRBV2 to TRBJ1-1; D unresolved. Trimming removed 2 bases at V and 6 bases at J, with 13 bases between. Germline lookup yields CDR1 SNHLY and CDR2 FYNNEI. The CDR3 is 14 amino acids. CDR3 protein: CASSEFRQISEAFF. The DNA of the CDR3 is TGTGCCAGCAGTGAATTTAGGCAGATCTCTGAAGCTTTCTTT.

The rearrangement links TRBV28 to TRBJ1-3; D not resolved. V was trimmed by 2 bases and J by 4 bases, leaving 6 bases between them. This CDR3 is built from 13 residues. Germline CDR1 MDHEN, CDR2 SYDVKM. The CDR3 DNA follows: TGTGCCAGCAGTTTACCCTCAGGAAACACCATATATTTT. This sequence encodes CASSLPSGNTIYF.

This clone was observed a handful of times. The chain employs TRBV10-3 and TRBJ1-1; D is ambiguous. The CDR3 consists of 14 residues. The V and J ends lost 4 bases and 4 bases respectively, with 13 bases between them. CDR1 and CDR2 from the germline V gene are ENHRY and SYGVKD. The CDR3 sequence: CAISVSQPPTEAFF. The CDR3 nucleotides are TGTGCCATCAGTGTGAGCCAGCCCCCCACTGAAGCTTTCTTT.

This clone was detected a few times. Compared with germline, one end of the junction differs, possibly owing to a read error. The chain employs TRBV7-7 and TRBJ2-1; 10 bases are a match to TRBD1. Per germline, CDR1 SSHAT and CDR2 FNYEAQ (reference sequence). The CDR3 covers 17 residues. The CDR3 loop is CASSPTTGGELGDEQFF. The CDR3 DNA reads as TGTGCTAGCAGCCCAACGACAGGGGGCGAGTTGGGGGATGAGCAGTTCTTC.

This chain connects TRBV7-9 to TRBJ2-7; the match to TRBD1 covers 9 bases. There are 16 residues in the CDR3. The V and J ends lost 4 bases and 7 bases, in that order; junction bases with no gene match: 14. Germline loops: CDR1 SEHNR, CDR2 FQNEAQ (reference sequence). CDR3 loop: CASSSIGTGTKIEQYF. CDR3 nucleotides: TGTGCCAGCAGCTCAATAGGGACAGGGACTAAAATAGAGCAGTACTTC.

This chain connects TRBV4-2 to TRBJ1-3; 8 nucleotides match TRBD1. Germline loops: CDR1 LGHNA, CDR2 YNFKEQ. J gave up 4 bases and V 1 base, and 9 bases lay outside the gene matches. The CDR3 runs to 17 residues. The CDR3 region is CASSQGTGSGGGNTIYF. The CDR3 DNA is TGTGCCAGCAGCCAAGGGACAGGGTCAGGTGGAGGAAACACCATATATTTT.

The V gene is TRBV6-5, the J gene TRBJ1-2; D is ambiguous. Germline CDR1 MNHEY, CDR2 SVGAGI. V was trimmed by 8 bases and J by 5 bases, leaving 12 bases between them. This CDR3 spans 12 amino acids. The CDR3 loop is CASWEGVYGYTF. The CDR3 coding sequence is TGTGCCAGCTGGGAAGGAGTTTATGGCTACACCTTC.

The rearrangement joins TRBV7-6 to TRBJ2-3; TRBD2 is a possible D gene (6 bases). CDR3 length equals 16 residues. V was trimmed by 5 bases and J by 6 bases, leaving 21 bases between them. Per the germline V gene, CDR1 is SGHVS and CDR2 is FNYEAQ. The CDR3 spells CASSGRASVGRDTQYF. The CDR3 DNA is TGTGCCAGCAGCGGGCGGGCTAGCGTCGGGCGGGATACGCAGTATTTT.

This clone was seen just once. The chain uses TRBV15 and TRBJ2-7; D not resolved. Looked up from germline, CDR1 is LNHNV and CDR2 is YYDKDF (reference sequence). The CDR3 is 12 residues long. V lost 5 bases and J lost 3, with 8 bases in between. CDR3 sequence reads: CATSAMGYEQYF. The CDR3 region has the DNA TGTGCCACCAGCGCCATGGGCTACGAGCAGTACTTC.

The V gene is TRBV28, the J gene TRBJ2-3, with D uncertain. Germline V CDR1 and CDR2: MDHEN, SYDVKM. CDR3 size: 12 residues. The V and J ends lost 6 bases and 0 bases respectively, with 4 bases between them. In nucleotides, the CDR3 is TGTGCCAGCAGCCTAAGCACAGATACGCAGTATTTT. Translation: CASSLSTDTQYF.